A single sample gave rise to the 15 T cell receptor beta chains below, sequenced in a study of OX40 agonist ivuxolimab in advanced cancers. The library was obtained by the immunoSEQ multiplex PCR assay. The table comes from immuneACCESS by way of TCRdb, which keeps in-frame sequences with V and J called. Part of the clones is missing from these tables; in studies checked, under half for an unresolved V gene and the rest for unknown reasons. The table for this sample lists approximately 82,000 clones; about 89% of them were counted only once. Of the sample, less than 12% is held by the ten largest clones. Sequencing was performed on CD4+ or CD8+ T cells sorted from blood, taken in a trial of the OX40 agonist ivuxolimab. The receptors here all came from an adult with an advanced solid tumor such as melanoma, head and neck, liver or kidney cancer.

V and J are TRBV18 and TRBJ2-1, with TRBD1 as a possible D gene (6 bases). The germline V gene encodes CDR1 KGHSH and CDR2 LQKENI. V lost 2 bases and J lost 7, with 12 bases in between. The CDR3 loop spans 14 amino acids. CDR3 protein: CASSPYTGQNEQFF. CDR3 in DNA: TGTGCCAGCTCACCATACACAGGGCAAAATGAGCAGTTCTTC.

The genes are TRBV5-1 and TRBJ2-3, with 10 bases fitting TRBD2. Germline values: CDR1 SGHRS, CDR2 YFSETQ. The CDR3 is 17 amino acids. The junction had 6 bases not matched to a gene; V was cut back by 2 bases and J by 0 bases. CDR3 residues: CASSLGLAGVSTDTQYF. CDR3 coding DNA: TGCGCCAGCAGCTTAGGGCTAGCGGGGGTAAGCACAGATACGCAGTATTTT.

This rearrangement joins TRBV25-1 to TRBJ1-1, with a weak D call TRBD1 (6 bases). Germline V gives CDR1 MGHDK, CDR2 SYGVNS. This CDR3 has 13 amino acids. Trimming removed 1 base at V and 12 bases at J, with 15 bases between. The CDR3 region is CASSEWGAHPPFF. CDR3 DNA: TGTGCCAGCAGTGAATGGGGGGCTCATCCCCCTTTCTTT.

The chain couples TRBV20-1 to TRBJ2-3; D not resolved. Trimming took 3 bases from V and 6 from J, leaving 7 bases between them. CDR1 is DFQATT and CDR2 is SNEGSKA in the germline V gene (reference sequence). The length of the CDR3 is 11 residues. The CDR3 sequence: CSASSPDTQYF. The CDR3, as DNA: TGCAGTGCTAGCAGTCCGGATACGCAGTATTTT.

The rearrangement uses TRBV4-1 and TRBJ1-2; no reliable D call. Germline V gives CDR1 MGHRA, CDR2 YSYEKL. The CDR3 has 13 residues. Trimming shortened V by 4 bases and J by 8 bases, and 14 bases separated the two germline ends. Here the CDR3 reads CASSPRVGLGYTF. In DNA, the CDR3 is TGCGCCAGCAGCCCGCGAGTAGGGTTGGGCTACACCTTC.

The J gene is TRBJ1-1, the V gene TRBV7-9, with D hard to call. Germline V CDR1 and CDR2: SEHNR, FQNEAQ (reference sequence). V lost 1 base and J lost 1, with 7 bases in between. The CDR3 length is 14 residues. This CDR3 is CASSLGGGNTEAFF. CDR3 nucleotides: TGTGCCAGCAGCTTAGGAGGAGGGAACACTGAAGCTTTCTTT.

The chain uses TRBV10-3 and TRBJ1-5; TRBD1 agrees at 10 bases. Trimming took 6 bases from V and 3 from J; bases not matched to a gene: 5. The V gene's germline CDR1 is ENHRY and CDR2 SYGVKD. This CDR3 spans 15 amino acids. The CDR3 sequence is CAISRTGGNNQPQHF. The CDR3 DNA sequence: TGTGCCATCAGCCGGACAGGGGGGAACAATCAGCCCCAGCATTTT.

The V call is TRBV21-1, the J call TRBJ2-2; TRBD2 was called by the table and not checked on the DNA. TRBV21-1 is a pseudogene locus. The CDR3 length is 17 residues. CDR3 protein: CAPVDYGLAGETGELFF. The CDR3 region has the DNA TGTGCCCCAGTCGATTATGGACTAGCGGGGGAGACCGGGGAGCTGTTTTTT.

CDR3 protein: CASSETGPYGYTF. Written as DNA, the CDR3 is TGCGCCAGCAGTGAGACGGGCCCATATGGCTACACCTTC. V and J are TRBV10-1 and TRBJ1-2; no firm D call. V lost 2 bases and J lost 5, with 9 bases in between. Germline CDR1 and CDR2: WNHNN and SYGVQD (reference sequence). The CDR3 totals 13 residues.

The rearrangement joins TRBV5-6 to TRBJ2-7, with a possible D match to TRBD2 (5 bases). V was clipped by 4 bases and J by 6 bases, with 20 bases between them. CDR1 and CDR2 (germline): SGHDT, YYEEEE. This CDR3 contains 15 residues. CDR3 sequence (DNA): TGTGCCAGCAGCCCCCGTATTGGTCGGGGTTCCGAGCAGTACTTC. This gives the protein CASSPRIGRGSEQYF.

V gene TRBV5-6 combines with J gene TRBJ1-6; D not resolved. CDR1 is SGHDT and CDR2 is YYEEEE in the germline V gene. This CDR3 region has 12 residues. The ends were cut back, 1 base at V and 9 bases at J, with 5 bases in the middle. The CDR3 coding sequence is TGTGCCAGCAGCTTGATAGGTTCACCCCTCCACTTT. Amino acids: CASSLIGSPLHF.

The chain employs TRBV9 and TRBJ2-5; 11 bases map to TRBD2. There are 15 residues in the CDR3. The trim removed 3 bases at V and 2 bases at J, leaving 3 bases unmatched. CDR1 and CDR2 from the germline V gene are SGDLS and YYNGEE. The CDR3, as DNA: TGTGCCAGCAGCGGGGTAGCGGGGGGGCAAGAGACCCAGTACTTC. Protein sequence: CASSGVAGGQETQYF. The full variable domain, rest sourced from reference TRBV9 and TRBJ2-5, is DSGVTQTPKHLITATGQRVTLRCSPRSGDLSVYWYQQSLDQGLQFLIQYYNGEERAKGNILERFSAQQFPDLHSELNLSSLELGDSALYFCASSGVAGGQETQYFGPGTRLLVL.

This clone was counted a single time. J is TRBJ1-2 and V is TRBV6-6; 8 nucleotides agree with TRBD1. The CDR3 totals 16 residues. Germline-derived CDR1 and CDR2 are MNHNY and SVGAGI (reference sequence). V lost 7 bases, J lost 4 bases, and 14 bases stayed unmatched. CDR3 sequence (DNA): TGTGCCAGCACTCTATCCGGGGCAGGGGGCCTCTATGGCTACACCTTC. Amino acids: CASTLSGAGGLYGYTF.

The V gene is TRBV9, the J gene TRBJ2-7, with D possibly being TRBD1 or TRBD2 (7 bases each). V lost 4 bases to trimming and J lost 3 bases, with 17 bases between them. Germline V lookup: CDR1 SGDLS, CDR2 YYNGEE. This CDR3 region has 15 residues. Written as DNA, the CDR3 is TGTGCCAGCAGCCCCAGACAGGGAGGGTACTACGAGCAGTACTTC. This codes for CASSPRQGGYYEQYF.

The chain carries TRBV28 and TRBJ2-5; a weak D match, TRBD1 (6 bases). V was pared by 5 bases and J by 7 bases, with 20 bases between. CDR1 is MDHEN and CDR2 is SYDVKM in the germline V gene. CDR3 size: 15 residues. CDR3 in DNA: TGTGCCAGCAGTCCTTTTGACCAACAGGGTAGGACCCAGTACTTC. Residues: CASSPFDQQGRTQYF.